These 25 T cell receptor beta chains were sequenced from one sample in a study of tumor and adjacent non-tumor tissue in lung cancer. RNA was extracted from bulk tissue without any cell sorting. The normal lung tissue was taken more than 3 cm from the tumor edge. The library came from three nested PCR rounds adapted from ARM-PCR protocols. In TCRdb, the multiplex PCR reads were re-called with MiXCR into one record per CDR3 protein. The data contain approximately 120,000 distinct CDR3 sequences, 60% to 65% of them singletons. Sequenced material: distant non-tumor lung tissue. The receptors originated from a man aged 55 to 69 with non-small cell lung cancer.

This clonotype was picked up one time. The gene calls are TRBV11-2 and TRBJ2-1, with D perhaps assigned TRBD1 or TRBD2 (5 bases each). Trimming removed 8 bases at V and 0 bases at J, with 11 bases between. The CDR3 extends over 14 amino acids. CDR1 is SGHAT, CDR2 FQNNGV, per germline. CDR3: CASLRDGSYNEQFF. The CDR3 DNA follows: TGTGCCAGCCTCCGGGACGGCTCCTACAATGAGCAGTTCTTC.

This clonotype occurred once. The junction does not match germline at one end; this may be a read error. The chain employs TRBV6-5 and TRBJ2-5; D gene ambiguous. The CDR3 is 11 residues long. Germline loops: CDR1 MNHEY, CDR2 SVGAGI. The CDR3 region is CASISMKTQYF. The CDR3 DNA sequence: TGTGCTAGCATCTCCATGAAGACCCAGTACTTC.

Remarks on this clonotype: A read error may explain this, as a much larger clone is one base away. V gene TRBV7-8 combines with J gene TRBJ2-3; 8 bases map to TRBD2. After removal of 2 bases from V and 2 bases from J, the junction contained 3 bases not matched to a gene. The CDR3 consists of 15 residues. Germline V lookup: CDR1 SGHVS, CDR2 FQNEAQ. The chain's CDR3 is CASSLLGGATDTQYF. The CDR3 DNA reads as TGTGCCAGCAGCTTACTCGGGGGGGCCACAGATACGCAGTATTTT. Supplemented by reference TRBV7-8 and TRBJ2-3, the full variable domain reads GAGVSQSPRYKVAKRGQDVALRCDPISGHVSLFWYQQALGQGPEFLTYFQNEAQLDKSGLPSDRFFAERPEGSVSTLKIQRTQQEDSAVYLCASSLLGGATDTQYFGPGTRLTVL.

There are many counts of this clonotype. The CDR3 bases are TGTGCCAGCAGTCGTACGACAGGTGGGAATAGTTCACCCCTCCACTTT. Encoded protein: CASSRTTGGNSSPLHF. This sequence joins TRBV7-9 and TRBJ1-6; weak D call: TRBD1 (6 bases). The V gene's germline CDR1 is SEHNR and CDR2 FQNEAQ (reference sequence). The CDR3 runs 16 residues. The ends were cut back, 6 bases at V and 9 bases at J, with 21 bases in the middle.

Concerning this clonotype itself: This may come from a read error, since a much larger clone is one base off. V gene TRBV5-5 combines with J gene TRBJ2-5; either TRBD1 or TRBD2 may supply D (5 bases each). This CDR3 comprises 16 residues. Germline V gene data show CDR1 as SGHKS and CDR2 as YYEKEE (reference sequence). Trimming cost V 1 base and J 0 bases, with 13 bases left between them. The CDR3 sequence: CASSLRDVAYQETQYF. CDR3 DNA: TGTGCCAGCAGCTTGAGGGACGTGGCGTACCAAGAGACCCAGTACTTC.

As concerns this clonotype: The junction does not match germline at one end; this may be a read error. The CDR3 reads CANSASSGGYEQYF. The CDR3 nucleotides read TGTGCCAACAGCGCCAGTTCAGGAGGGTATGAGCAGTACTTC. V and J are TRBV5-4 and TRBJ2-7, with D perhaps matching TRBD2 (6 bases). The length of the CDR3 is 14 residues. Germline V CDR1 and CDR2: SGHNT, YYREEE (reference sequence).

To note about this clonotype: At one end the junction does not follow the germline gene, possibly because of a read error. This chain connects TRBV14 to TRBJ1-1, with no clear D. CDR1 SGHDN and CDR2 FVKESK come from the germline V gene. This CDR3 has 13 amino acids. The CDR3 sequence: CASSQNLVMEALF. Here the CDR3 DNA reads TGTGCCAGCAGTCAGAATCTAGTCATGGAAGCTTTATTT.

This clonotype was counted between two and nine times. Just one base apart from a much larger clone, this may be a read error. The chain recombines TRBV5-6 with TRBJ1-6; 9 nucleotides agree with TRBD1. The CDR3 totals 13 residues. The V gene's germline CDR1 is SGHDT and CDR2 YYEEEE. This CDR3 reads CVSSSTGTGTLHF. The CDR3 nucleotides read TGTGTCAGCAGTTCTACCGGGACAGGGACCCTCCACTTT.

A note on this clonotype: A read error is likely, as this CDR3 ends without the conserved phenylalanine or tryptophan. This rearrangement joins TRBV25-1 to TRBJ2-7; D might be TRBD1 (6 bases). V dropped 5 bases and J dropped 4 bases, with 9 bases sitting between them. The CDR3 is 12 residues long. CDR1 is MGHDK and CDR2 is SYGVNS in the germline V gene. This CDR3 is CASSNQGYEQYL. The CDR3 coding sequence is TGTGCCAGCAGTAACCAGGGGTACGAGCAGTACTTG.

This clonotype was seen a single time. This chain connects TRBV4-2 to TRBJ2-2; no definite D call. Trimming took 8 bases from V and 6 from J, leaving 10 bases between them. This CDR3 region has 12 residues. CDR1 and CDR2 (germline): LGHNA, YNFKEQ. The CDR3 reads CASGQGPGELFF. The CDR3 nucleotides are TGTGCCAGCGGTCAAGGACCCGGGGAGCTGTTTTTT.

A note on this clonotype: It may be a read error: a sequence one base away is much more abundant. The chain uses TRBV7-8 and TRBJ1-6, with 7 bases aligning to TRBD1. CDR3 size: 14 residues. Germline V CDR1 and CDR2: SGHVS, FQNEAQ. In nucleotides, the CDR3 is TGTACCAGCAGCAGCCGACAGGGATTTTCACCCCTCCACTTT. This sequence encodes CTSSSRQGFSPLHF.

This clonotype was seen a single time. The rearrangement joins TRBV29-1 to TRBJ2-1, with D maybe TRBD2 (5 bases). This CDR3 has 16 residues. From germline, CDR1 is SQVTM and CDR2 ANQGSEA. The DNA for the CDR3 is TGCAACGCTAACGAGGCCGCACGGGGTGGCATGGGTGAGCAGTTCTTC. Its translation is CNANEAARGGMGEQFF.

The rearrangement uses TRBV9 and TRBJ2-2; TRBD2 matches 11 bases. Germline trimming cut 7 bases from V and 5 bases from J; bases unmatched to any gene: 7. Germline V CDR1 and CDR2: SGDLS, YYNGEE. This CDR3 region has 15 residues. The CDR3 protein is CASRSGTSGTGELFF. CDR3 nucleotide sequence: TGTGCCAGCCGATCTGGGACTAGCGGAACCGGGGAGCTGTTTTTT. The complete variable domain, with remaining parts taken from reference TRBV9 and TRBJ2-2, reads DSGVTQTPKHLITATGQRVTLRCSPRSGDLSVYWYQQSLDQGLQFLIQYYNGEERAKGNILERFSAQQFPDLHSELNLSSLELGDSALYFCASRSGTSGTGELFFGEGSRLTVL.

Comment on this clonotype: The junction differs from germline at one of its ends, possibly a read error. The CDR3 region has the DNA TGCAGCGTTGCTGCGGCCCTCGGGTGTGAGCACTTCTTC. This gives the protein CSVAAALGCEHFF. The rearrangement joins TRBV29-1 to TRBJ2-1, with D unclear. Germline CDR1 is SQVTM and CDR2 is ANQGSEA. This CDR3 is built from 13 residues.

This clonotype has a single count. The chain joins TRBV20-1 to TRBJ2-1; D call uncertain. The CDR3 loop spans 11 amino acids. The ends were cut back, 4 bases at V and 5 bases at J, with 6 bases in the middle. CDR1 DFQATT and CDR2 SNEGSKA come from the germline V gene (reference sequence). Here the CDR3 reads CSANRNNEQFF. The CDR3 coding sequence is TGCAGTGCTAATAGAAACAATGAGCAGTTCTTC.

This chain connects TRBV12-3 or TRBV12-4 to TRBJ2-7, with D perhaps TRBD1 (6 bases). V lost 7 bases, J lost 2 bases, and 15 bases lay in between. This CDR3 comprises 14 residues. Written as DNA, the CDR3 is TGTGCCAGCAATCCTTACCAGGGGCCCTACGAGCAGTACTTC. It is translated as CASNPYQGPYEQYF.

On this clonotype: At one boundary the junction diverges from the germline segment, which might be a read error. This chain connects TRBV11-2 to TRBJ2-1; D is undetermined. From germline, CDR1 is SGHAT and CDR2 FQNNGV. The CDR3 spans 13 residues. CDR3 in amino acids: CTSSYRGYNEQFF. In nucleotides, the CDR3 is TGTACCAGCAGCTATCGTGGCTACAATGAGCAGTTCTTC.

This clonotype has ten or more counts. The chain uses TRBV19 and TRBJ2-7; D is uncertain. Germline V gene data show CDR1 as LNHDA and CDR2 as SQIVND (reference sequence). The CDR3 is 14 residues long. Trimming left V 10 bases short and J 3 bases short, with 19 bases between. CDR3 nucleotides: TGTGCCACAGCCCCCAACAGTCACCACTACGAGCAGTACTTC. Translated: CATAPNSHHYEQYF. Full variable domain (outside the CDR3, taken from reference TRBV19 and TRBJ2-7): DGGITQSPKYLFRKEGQNVTLSCEQNLNHDAMYWYRQDPGQGLRLIYYSQIVNDFQKGDIAEGYSVSREKKESFPLTVTSAQKNPTAFYLCATAPNSHHYEQYFGPGTRLTVT.

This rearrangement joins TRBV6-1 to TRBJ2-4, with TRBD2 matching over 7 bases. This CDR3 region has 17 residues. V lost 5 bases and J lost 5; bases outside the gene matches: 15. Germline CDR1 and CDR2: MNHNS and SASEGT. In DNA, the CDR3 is TGTGCCAGCAGTTGGAGACTAGCTGGAGATACCGAAAACATTCAGTACTTC. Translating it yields CASSWRLAGDTENIQYF.

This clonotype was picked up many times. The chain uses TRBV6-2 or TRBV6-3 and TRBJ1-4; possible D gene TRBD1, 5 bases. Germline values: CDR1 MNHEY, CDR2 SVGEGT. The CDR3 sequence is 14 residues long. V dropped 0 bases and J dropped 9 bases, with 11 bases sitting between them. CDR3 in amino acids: CASSYSEGQKKLFF. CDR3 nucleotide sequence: TGTGCCAGCAGTTACTCGGAGGGGCAGAAAAAACTGTTTTTT.

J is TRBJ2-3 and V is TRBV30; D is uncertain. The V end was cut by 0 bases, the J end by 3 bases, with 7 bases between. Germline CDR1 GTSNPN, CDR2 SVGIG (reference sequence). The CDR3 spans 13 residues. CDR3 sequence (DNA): TGTGCCTGGAGTGTAGAGTGGACAGATACGCAGTATTTT. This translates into CAWSVEWTDTQYF.

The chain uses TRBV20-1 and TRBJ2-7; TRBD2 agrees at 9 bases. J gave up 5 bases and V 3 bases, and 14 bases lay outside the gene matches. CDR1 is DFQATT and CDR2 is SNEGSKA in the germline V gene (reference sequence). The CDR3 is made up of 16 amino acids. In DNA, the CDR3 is TGCAGTGCTAGCGGGACTAGCTGGAGGTTGCTAAACGAGCAGTACTTC. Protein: CSASGTSWRLLNEQYF.

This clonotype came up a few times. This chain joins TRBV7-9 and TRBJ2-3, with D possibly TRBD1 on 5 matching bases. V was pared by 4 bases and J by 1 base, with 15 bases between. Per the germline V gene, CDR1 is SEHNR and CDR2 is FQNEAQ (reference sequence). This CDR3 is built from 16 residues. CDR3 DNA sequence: TGTGCCAGCAGCTACACCGCAGGGCTTCGCACAGATACGCAGTATTTT. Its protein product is CASSYTAGLRTDTQYF.

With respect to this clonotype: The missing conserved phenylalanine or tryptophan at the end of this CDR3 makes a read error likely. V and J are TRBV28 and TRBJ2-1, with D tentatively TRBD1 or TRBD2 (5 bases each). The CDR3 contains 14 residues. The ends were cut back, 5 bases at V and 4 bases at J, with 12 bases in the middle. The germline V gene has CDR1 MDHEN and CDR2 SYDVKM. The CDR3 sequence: CASSTGTVYNEQFL. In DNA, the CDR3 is TGTGCCAGCAGTACCGGGACGGTGTACAATGAGCAGTTCTTA.

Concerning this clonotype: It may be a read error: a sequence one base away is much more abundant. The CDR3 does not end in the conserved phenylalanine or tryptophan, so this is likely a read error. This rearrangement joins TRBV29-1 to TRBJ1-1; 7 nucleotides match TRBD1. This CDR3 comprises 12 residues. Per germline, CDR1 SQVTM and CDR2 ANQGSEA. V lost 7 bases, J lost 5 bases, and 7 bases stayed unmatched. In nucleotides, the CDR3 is TGCAGCGGCGGACAGGTGGGGACTGAAGCTTTCCTT. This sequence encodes CSGGQVGTEAFL.